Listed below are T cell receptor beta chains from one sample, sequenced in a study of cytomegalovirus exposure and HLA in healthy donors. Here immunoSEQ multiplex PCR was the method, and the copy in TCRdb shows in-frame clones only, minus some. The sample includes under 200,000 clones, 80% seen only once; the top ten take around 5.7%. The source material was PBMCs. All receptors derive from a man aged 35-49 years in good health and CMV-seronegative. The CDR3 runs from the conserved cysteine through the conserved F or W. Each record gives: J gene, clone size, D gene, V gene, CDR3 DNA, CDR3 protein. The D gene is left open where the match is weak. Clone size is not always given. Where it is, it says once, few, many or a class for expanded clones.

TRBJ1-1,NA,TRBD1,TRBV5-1,TGCGCCAGCAGCGTGACAGGGATGTACACTGAAGCTTTCTTT,CASSVTGMYTEAFF
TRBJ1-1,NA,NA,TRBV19,TGTGCCAGTAGTATGGAGCTGGGGGCCGACACTGAAGCTTTCTTT,CASSMELGADTEAFF
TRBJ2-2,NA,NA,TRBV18,TGTGCCAGCTCCCCGGTTGGAGGAGCCGGGGAGCTGTTTTTT,CASSPVGGAGELFF
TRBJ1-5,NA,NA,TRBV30,TGTGCCTGGAGTGTAAAGGGGATTGGGAGCAATCAGCCCCAGCATTTT,CAWSVKGIGSNQPQHF
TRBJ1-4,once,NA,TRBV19,TGTGCCAGTACCCCCTATGATAATGAAAAACTGTTTTTT,CASTPYDNEKLFF
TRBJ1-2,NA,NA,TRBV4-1,TGCGCCAGCAGCCCCTCGGGTTATGCCTATGGCTACACCTTC,CASSPSGYAYGYTF
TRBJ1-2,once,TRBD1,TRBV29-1,TGCAGCTCCTTGGTAGGGGGCGATGGCTACACCTTC,CSSLVGGDGYTF
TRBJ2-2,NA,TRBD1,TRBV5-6,TGTGCCAGCAGCTTGGCCTCAGGGGGCACCGGGGAGCTGTTTTTT,CASSLASGGTGELFF
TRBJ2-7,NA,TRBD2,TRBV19,TGTGCCAGTAGTTCAGGGCGGGGGGTTCGCTCTGGACTAGCGGTATCCTACGAGCAGTACTTC,CASSSGRGVRSGLAVSYEQYF
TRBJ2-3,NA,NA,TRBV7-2,TGTGCCAGCAGCTTAGCCGCGCGGCTATCGTCAGATACGCAGTATTTT,CASSLAARLSSDTQYF
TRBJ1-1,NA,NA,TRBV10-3,TGTGCCATCAGTGAGTCGTCGGCAGGTCTCTCTGAAGCTTTCTTT,CAISESSAGLSEAFF
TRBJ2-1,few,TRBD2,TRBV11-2,TGTGCCAGCAGCTTGGGACTAGCGACCCGCTATAATGAGCAGTTCTTC,CASSLGLATRYNEQFF
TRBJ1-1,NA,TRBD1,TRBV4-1,TGCGCCAGCAGCCCTAGACAGGGAGTACGCACTGAAGCTTTCTTT,CASSPRQGVRTEAFF
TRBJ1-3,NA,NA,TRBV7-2,TGTGCCAGCAGTCCCGTCCCCCCCGGGAACTCTGGAAACACCATATATTTT,CASSPVPPGNSGNTIYF
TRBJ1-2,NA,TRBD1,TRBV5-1,TGCGCCAGCAGCTTGGGACAGGGGAATGGCTACACCTTC,CASSLGQGNGYTF
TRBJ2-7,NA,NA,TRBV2,TGTGCCAGCTGCCCTTCCGGGGATGAGGGTTACGAGCAGTACTTC,CASCPSGDEGYEQYF
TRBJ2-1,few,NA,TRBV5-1,TGCGCCAGCAGCTTGGGAGGGAGAATCGACAATGAGCAGTTCTTC,CASSLGGRIDNEQFF
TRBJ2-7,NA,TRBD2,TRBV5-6,TGTGCCAGCAGCCGACTAGCGGGAGGGCCTTACGAGCAGTACTTC,CASSRLAGGPYEQYF
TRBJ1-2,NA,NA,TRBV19,TGTGCCAGTAGTATATCCGTTGGCAGGTCGCTTTATGGCTACACCTTC,CASSISVGRSLYGYTF
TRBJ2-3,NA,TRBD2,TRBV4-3,TGCGCCAGCAGCCAAGAGGGACTACTAATCACAGATACGCAGTATTTT,CASSQEGLLITDTQYF
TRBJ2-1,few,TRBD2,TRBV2,TGTGCCAGCAGCGAGGGGGTAGCGGGATACAATGAGCAGTTCTTC,CASSEGVAGYNEQFF
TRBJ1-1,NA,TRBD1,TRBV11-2,TGTGCCAGCAGCTTAGACAGGGGGCTTGAAGCTTTCTTT,CASSLDRGLEAFF
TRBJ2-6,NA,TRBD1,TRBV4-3,TGCGCCAGCAGCCAAGGTCATTCCCTTGGACAGGAAAGCTCTGGGGCCAACGTCCTGACTTTC,CASSQGHSLGQESSGANVLTF
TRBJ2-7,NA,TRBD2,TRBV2,TGTGCCAGCGGCTTGCGGGAGACCTACGAGCAGTACTTC,CASGLRETYEQYF
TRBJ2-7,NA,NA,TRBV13,TGTGCCAGCAGCTTAAATCTGGGCAGTGGCTTTTACGAGCAGTACTTC,CASSLNLGSGFYEQYF
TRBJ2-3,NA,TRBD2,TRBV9,TGTGCCAGCAGCGTAGTAGCGGGAGGGACAGATACGCAGTATTTT,CASSVVAGGTDTQYF
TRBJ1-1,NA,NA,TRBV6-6,TGTGCCAGCATCCCCTACGGCGGTACCGAAGCTTTCTTT,CASIPYGGTEAFF
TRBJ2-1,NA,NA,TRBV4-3,TGCGCCAGCAGCCAAGACGGGAGCTCCTACAATGAGCAGTTCTTC,CASSQDGSSYNEQFF
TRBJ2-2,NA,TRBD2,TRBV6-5,TGTGCCAGCAGTCCCGAAAGCGGGGGGACCGGGGAGCTGTTTTTT,CASSPESGGTGELFF
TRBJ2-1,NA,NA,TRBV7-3,TGTGCCAGCAGCCTAGGGGCCCCCCACAATGAGCAGTTCTTC,CASSLGAPHNEQFF
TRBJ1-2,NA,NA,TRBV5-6,TGTGCCAGCAGCATCGCCTTAACCGGGCCTAGCGGCTACACCTTC,CASSIALTGPSGYTF
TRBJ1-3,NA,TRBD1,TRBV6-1,TGTGCCAGCAAAGGACAGGGGGCAGGAGGAAACACCATATATTTT,CASKGQGAGGNTIYF
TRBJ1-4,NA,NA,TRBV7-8,TGTGCCAGCGGGCCCAGGGTCGCAACTAATGAAAAACTGTTTTTT,CASGPRVATNEKLFF
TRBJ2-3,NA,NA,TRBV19,TGTGCCAGTAGTCCAGCATACCAGAGGAGCACAGATACGCAGTATTTT,CASSPAYQRSTDTQYF
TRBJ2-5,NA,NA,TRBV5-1,TGCGCCAGCAGCTTTGGGGGGACCCAAGAGACCCAGTACTTC,CASSFGGTQETQYF
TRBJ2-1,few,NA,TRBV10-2,TGCGCCAGCAGTGGCGGGCTCTCCTACAATGAGCAGTTCTTC,CASSGGLSYNEQFF
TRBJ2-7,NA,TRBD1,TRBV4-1,TGCGCCAGCAGCCAAGTCGGACAGGGGCCCGAGCAGTACTTC,CASSQVGQGPEQYF